Below are 15 T cell receptor beta chains sequenced from a single sample in a study of graft-versus-host responses after intestinal transplantation. This table comes from immunoSEQ multiplex PCR, and its TCRdb copy is limited to in-frame clones, with some not included. Of approximately 110,000 clones in the sample, more than 90% were seen once. Antigens for these TCRs are unknown. Sequencing was performed on unstimulated CD4+ T cells sorted from spleen or lymph node cells, taken before transplant. Receptors originate from a human donor who was the organ donor for an intestinal transplant.

The V gene is TRBV6-6, the J gene TRBJ2-5, with 8 bases identical to TRBD1. Per the germline V gene, CDR1 is MNHNY and CDR2 is SVGAGI (reference sequence). V lost 6 bases, J lost 5 bases, and 11 bases stayed unmatched. This CDR3 is built from 15 residues. The CDR3 protein is CASSGRDRSLETQYF. DNA for the CDR3: TGTGCCAGCAGCGGAAGGGACAGGAGCTTGGAGACCCAGTACTTC.

The chain is built from TRBV6-5 and TRBJ2-3; tentative D call: TRBD2 (6 bases). This CDR3 comprises 15 residues. Germline loops: CDR1 MNHEY, CDR2 SVGAGI. Trimming stripped 5 bases from V and 2 bases from J, with 14 bases between. The CDR3 protein is CASSSRDSSTDTQYF. The CDR3 region has the DNA TGTGCCAGCAGTAGTCGGGACTCCTCCACAGATACGCAGTATTTT.

The chain links TRBV5-6 to TRBJ1-1, with D unclear. The V gene's germline CDR1 is SGHDT and CDR2 YYEEEE. V was pared by 0 bases and J by 0 bases, with 6 bases between. CDR3 length equals 14 residues. CDR3 coding DNA: TGTGCCAGCAGCTTGGCCAGCGTGAACACTGAAGCTTTCTTT. This encodes CASSLASVNTEAFF.

The chain links TRBV28 to TRBJ1-6; TRBD1 agrees at 8 bases. Per the germline V gene, CDR1 is MDHEN and CDR2 is SYDVKM. The length of the CDR3 is 15 residues. V lost 2 bases and J lost 8; bases outside the gene matches: 5. CDR3 bases: TGTGCCAGCAGTTTAGGTGGGGACAGGTATTCACCCCTCCACTTT. Encoded protein: CASSLGGDRYSPLHF.

The V call is TRBV9, the J call TRBJ2-2; 8 bases match TRBD2. This CDR3 region has 16 residues. Germline CDR1 SGDLS, CDR2 YYNGEE. V trimming: 4 bases; J trimming: 3 bases; junction bases outside the gene matches: 8. The CDR3 DNA reads TGTGCCAGCAGCCAGGGCGCTAGCGGGTACACCGGGGAGCTGTTTTTT. Protein sequence: CASSQGASGYTGELFF.

As regards this clone: The sample contains more than one DNA sequence encoding this CDR3. This chain links TRBV20-1 with TRBJ2-3; no clear D gene. The CDR3 spans 10 residues. Germline lookup yields CDR1 DFQATT and CDR2 SNEGSKA (reference sequence). The CDR3 nucleotides read TGCAGCGCCAGGACAGATACGCAGTATTTT. Its protein product is CSARTDTQYF.

In DNA form, the CDR3 reads TGTGCCAGCAGACAGGGACCGGGGACTTTAGAGACCCAGTACTTC. Residues: CASRQGPGTLETQYF. The chain employs TRBV6-1 and TRBJ2-5; D is tentatively TRBD1 or TRBD2 (6 bases each). The V end was cut by 6 bases, the J end by 4 bases, with 18 bases between. The CDR3 runs 15 residues. Per germline, CDR1 MNHNS and CDR2 SASEGT.

This clone was counted only a few times. The CDR3 protein is CASSTTENTEAFF. Written as DNA, the CDR3 is TGTGCCAGTAGTACGACCGAGAACACTGAAGCTTTCTTT. The chain is built from TRBV19 and TRBJ1-1; D not certain. V lost 4 bases and J 1 base, leaving 7 bases between the germline ends. There are 13 residues in the CDR3. Germline CDR1 is LNHDA and CDR2 is SQIVND (reference sequence).

V usage is TRBV4-1 and J usage is TRBJ2-3; 11 positions agree with TRBD2. Germline V lookup: CDR1 MGHRA, CDR2 YSYEKL. There are 17 residues in the CDR3. V was clipped by 4 bases and J by 1 base; unmatched bases: 7. This chain's CDR3 is CASSRVLAGVRTDTQYF. CDR3 in DNA: TGCGCCAGCAGCCGAGTACTAGCGGGAGTCCGCACAGATACGCAGTATTTT.

The genes are TRBV6-5 and TRBJ1-4; D gene uncertain. The germline V gene encodes CDR1 MNHEY and CDR2 SVGAGI. Trimming stripped 1 base from V and 0 bases from J, with 6 bases between. This CDR3 has 15 amino acids. CDR3 DNA sequence: TGTGCCAGCAGTTACTTCGGGACAACTAATGAAAAACTGTTTTTT. Its protein product is CASSYFGTTNEKLFF.

A single count supports this clone. This rearrangement joins TRBV25-1 to TRBJ2-5; D remains unclear. With 5 bases removed from V and 5 bases from J, the gap between germline ends came to 21 bases. The CDR3 is 16 amino acids. Per germline, CDR1 MGHDK and CDR2 SYGVNS. The CDR3 sequence: CASSLSGSFGVETQYF. CDR3 DNA sequence: TGTGCCAGCAGTCTCTCAGGTTCGTTCGGAGTGGAGACCCAGTACTTC.

This rearrangement joins TRBV7-2 to TRBJ2-1; D is ambiguous. V was shortened by 5 bases and J by 7 bases, with 9 bases between the two germline ends. CDR3 length equals 12 residues. Germline V lookup: CDR1 SGHTA, CDR2 FQGNSA. CDR3 loop: CASSTTGNEQFF. CDR3 nucleotide sequence: TGTGCCAGCAGCACCACGGGTAATGAGCAGTTCTTC.

About this clone itself: The sample holds other DNA sequences that translate to the same CDR3. The gene calls are TRBV20-1 and TRBJ1-1; D possibly corresponds to TRBD1 (6 bases). Deletions cut 5 bases from V and 4 bases from J, with 8 bases between. Germline loops: CDR1 DFQATT, CDR2 SNEGSKA (reference sequence). The CDR3 is 11 residues long. Here the CDR3 reads CSAEGGTEAFF. The DNA of the CDR3 is TGCAGTGCTGAGGGGGGCACTGAAGCTTTCTTT.

The CDR3 here is CASSQDGGGNNQPQHF. In nucleotides, the CDR3 is TGCGCCAGCAGCCAAGATGGAGGGGGTAACAATCAGCCCCAGCATTTT. The gene calls are TRBV4-1 and TRBJ1-5; tentative D call: TRBD1 (6 bases). The CDR3 extends over 16 amino acids. Trimming pared 0 bases from V and 3 bases from J, leaving 12 bases between. CDR1 is MGHRA and CDR2 is YSYEKL in the germline V gene.

The gene calls are TRBV9 and TRBJ2-3, with D hard to call. The CDR3 covers 14 residues. V was shortened by 1 base and J by 7 bases, with 13 bases between the two germline ends. CDR1 SGDLS and CDR2 YYNGEE come from the germline V gene. For the CDR3, the DNA is TGTGCCAGCAGCGTACTTGCTCTGCCACATACGCAGTATTTT. Protein sequence: CASSVLALPHTQYF.